These 8 T cell receptor beta chains came from one sample sequenced in a study of graft-versus-host responses after intestinal transplantation (dated by TCRdb to the early 2020s). Library preparation employed the immunoSEQ multiplex PCR assay. The table comes from immuneACCESS by way of TCRdb, which keeps in-frame sequences with V and J called. Part of the clones is missing from these tables; in studies checked, under half for an unresolved V gene and the rest for unknown reasons. A total of approximately 54,000 clones appear in this sample, 75% to 95% of them only once. The ten largest make up around 5.1% of the sample. The sequencing used PBMCs, collected approximately 660 days after intestinal transplant. These TCRs come from a human patient who received an intestinal transplant, so some T cells may come from the graft donor.

This chain joins TRBV29-1 and TRBJ1-1, with 8 bases identical to TRBD1. The germline CDR1 and CDR2 sequences are SQVTM and ANQGSEA. This CDR3 comprises 13 residues. After removal of 7 bases from V and 2 bases from J, the junction contained 6 bases not matched to a gene. The CDR3 here is CSALDRANTEAFF. The CDR3 bases are TGCAGCGCCTTGGACAGGGCAAACACTGAAGCTTTCTTT. Full variable domain (rest looked up from reference TRBV29-1 and TRBJ1-1): SAVISQKPSRDICQRGTSLTIQCQVDSQVTMMFWYRQQPGQSLTLIATANQGSEATYESGFVIDKFPISRPNLTFSTLTVSNMSPEDSSIYLCSALDRANTEAFFGQGTRLTVV.

The chain couples TRBV6-1 to TRBJ1-1; D possibly corresponds to TRBD1 (5 bases). The length of the CDR3 is 15 residues. Germline V gives CDR1 MNHNS, CDR2 SASEGT. V was shortened by 6 bases and J by 0 bases, with 14 bases between the two germline ends. The CDR3 reads CASRTQDIMNTEAFF. CDR3 bases: TGTGCCAGCAGGACCCAGGACATCATGAACACTGAAGCTTTCTTT.

This sequence joins TRBV6-5 and TRBJ2-7; the D is unclear. Trimming shortened V by 7 bases and J by 6 bases, and 16 bases separated the two germline ends. Germline values: CDR1 MNHEY, CDR2 SVGAGI. There are 13 residues in the CDR3. CDR3 loop: CASIKIRIGEQYF. The CDR3 region has the DNA TGTGCCAGCATTAAGATCAGGATTGGCGAGCAGTACTTC.

The gene calls are TRBV4-1 and TRBJ2-3; D is unresolved. The germline V gene encodes CDR1 MGHRA and CDR2 YSYEKL. V was shortened by 2 bases and J by 6 bases, with 15 bases between the two germline ends. This CDR3 region has 15 residues. For the CDR3, the DNA is TGCGCCAGCAGCCAAAGTCCCCTCCCCGAGGATACGCAGTATTTT. This encodes CASSQSPLPEDTQYF.

CDR3 sequence reads: CASSLYAGGPNEQFF. The CDR3 DNA follows: TGTGCCAGCAGCTTGTATGCGGGGGGGCCGAATGAGCAGTTCTTC. V gene TRBV5-8 combines with J gene TRBJ2-1, with TRBD2 identical over 9 bases. The CDR3 runs to 15 residues. The germline V gene encodes CDR1 SGHTS and CDR2 YDEGEE. V shed 1 base and J 7 bases; nucleotides not matched to a gene: 6.

The chain carries TRBV9 and TRBJ1-1; 7 bases line up with TRBD1. The V segment lost 4 bases and the J segment 5 bases; nucleotides outside the gene matches: 8. Germline loops: CDR1 SGDLS, CDR2 YYNGEE. The CDR3 is made up of 14 amino acids. CDR3 protein: CASSRRQGRTEAFF. The CDR3 DNA sequence: TGTGCCAGCAGCAGAAGACAGGGCCGTACTGAAGCTTTCTTT.

V usage is TRBV7-2 and J usage is TRBJ2-5, with 10 bases fitting TRBD2. The J segment lost 4 bases and the V segment lost 6 bases, leaving 8 bases of the junction unmatched. The CDR3 runs 15 residues. The germline V gene has CDR1 SGHTA and CDR2 FQGNSA. CDR3 residues: CASRGVAGGRETQYF. The CDR3 DNA follows: TGTGCCAGCAGAGGGGTAGCGGGGGGCCGAGAGACCCAGTACTTC.

This sequence joins TRBV11-2 and TRBJ2-5; D possibly corresponds to TRBD2 (5 bases). Germline V gene sequence: CDR1 SGHAT, CDR2 FQNNGV. Deletions cut 2 bases from V and 5 bases from J, with 9 bases between. The CDR3 sequence is 13 residues long. Here the CDR3 reads CASSLTGMETQYF. CDR3 in DNA: TGTGCCAGCAGCTTAACGGGGATGGAGACCCAGTACTTC. The full variable domain, with the rest looked up from reference TRBV11-2 and TRBJ2-5, is EAGVAQSPRYKIIEKRQSVAFWCNPISGHATLYWYQQILGQGPKLLIQFQNNGVVDDSQLPKDRFSAERLKGVDSTLKIQPAKLEDSAVYLCASSLTGMETQYFGPGTRLLVL.